Presented here are 11 T cell receptor beta chains from one specimen sequenced in a study of CD8+ T cells in alopecia areata. The sequencing template was cDNA reverse transcribed from extracted RNA. The method was immunoSEQ multiplex PCR; TCRdb's version includes in-frame clones alone and lacks a portion of them. The sample lists some 170,000 clones; approximately 59% were seen once. The treatment is: oral pan-JAK inhibitor, 5-10 mg twice daily. The material was CD4+ T cells sorted from blood, obtained between weeks 55 and 70, from a patient treated with tofacitinib. The receptor source for this set is a human donor with alopecia areata.

The gene calls are TRBV4-2 and TRBJ2-5; 8 bases line up with TRBD2. The V and J ends lost 2 bases and 5 bases, in that order; junction bases with no gene match: 13. CDR1 is LGHNA and CDR2 is YNFKEQ in the germline V gene. CDR3 length: 17 residues. CDR3 DNA sequence: TGTGCCAGCAGCCAAATGAATAGCGGGAAAGCTTTGGAGACCCAGTACTTC. It translates to CASSQMNSGKALETQYF.

This chain links TRBV6-6 with TRBJ1-6, with TRBD1 identical over 9 bases. The length of the CDR3 is 15 residues. Unmatched junction bases numbered 5, after V lost 7 bases and J lost 4 bases. The germline gives CDR1 MNHNY, CDR2 SVGAGI (reference sequence). The CDR3 is CASIGTGRYNSPLHF. CDR3 coding DNA: TGTGCCAGCATCGGGACAGGGCGTTATAATTCACCCCTCCACTTT.

The chain employs TRBV4-1 and TRBJ2-3; D is unclear. Germline V CDR1 and CDR2: MGHRA, YSYEKL. The CDR3 is 14 amino acids. V lost 4 bases and J lost 4, with 12 bases in between. The CDR3, as DNA: TGCGCCAGCAGCCCCCCGATCCGACCAGATACGCAGTATTTT. Amino acid sequence: CASSPPIRPDTQYF.

This clone was seen more than once but under ten times. The chain employs TRBV7-2 and TRBJ2-5, with D unclear. Trimming removed 2 bases at V and 2 bases at J, with 9 bases between. CDR3 length equals 14 residues. CDR1 is SGHTA and CDR2 is FQGNSA in the germline V gene. The CDR3, as DNA: TGTGCCAGCAGCTTAAGGGCTTATCAAGAGACCCAGTACTTC. As protein: CASSLRAYQETQYF.

V gene TRBV29-1 combines with J gene TRBJ2-3; TRBD1 or TRBD2 may be the D gene (5 bases each). The CDR3 covers 14 residues. Germline V gene sequence: CDR1 SQVTM, CDR2 ANQGSEA. The germline V and J ends were trimmed by 3 bases and 0 bases, with 10 bases remaining between them. CDR3 DNA: TGCAGCGTTGACGAACGGGACAGCACAGATACGCAGTATTTT. Its protein product is CSVDERDSTDTQYF.

DNA for the CDR3: TGTGCCAGCAGCACGGCGGAAGGGGAGACCCAGTACTTC. As protein: CASSTAEGETQYF. The chain joins TRBV6-5 to TRBJ2-5; no clear D. In germline, CDR1 is MNHEY, CDR2 SVGAGI. V lost 6 bases and J lost 5, with 13 bases in between. CDR3 length equals 13 residues.

CDR3 in amino acids: CASSLASTNTTDTQYF. The CDR3 DNA sequence: TGTGCCAGCAGCTTAGCCTCAACTAATACTACAGATACGCAGTATTTT. The chain couples TRBV7-9 to TRBJ2-3; D is unresolved. V gave up 0 bases and J gave up 3 bases, with 13 bases separating them. Germline V gives CDR1 SEHNR, CDR2 FQNEAQ (reference sequence). This CDR3 comprises 16 residues. Complete variable domain (other parts from reference TRBV7-9 and TRBJ2-3): DTGVSQNPRHKITKRGQNVTFRCDPISEHNRLYWYRQTLGQGPEFLTYFQNEAQLEKSRLLSDRFSAERPKGSFSTLEIQRTEQGDSAMYLCASSLASTNTTDTQYFGPGTRLTVL.

The chain combines TRBV4-1 with TRBJ2-2; weak D call: TRBD2 (6 bases). CDR1 MGHRA and CDR2 YSYEKL come from the germline V gene. The CDR3 totals 18 residues. V lost 1 base and J 3 bases, leaving 18 bases between the germline ends. This chain's CDR3 is CASSQGGMAGRHTGELFF. In nucleotides, the CDR3 is TGCGCCAGCAGCCAAGGAGGAATGGCGGGAAGACACACCGGGGAGCTGTTTTTT.

The gene calls are TRBV7-9 and TRBJ2-1, with a tentative D call TRBD2 (5 bases). The CDR3 length is 15 residues. Trimming removed 2 bases from V and 4 bases from J, with 12 bases in between. Germline CDR1 is SEHNR and CDR2 is FQNEAQ (reference sequence). CDR3 in amino acids: CASSLWLASYNEQFF. In DNA, the CDR3 is TGTGCCAGCAGCTTATGGCTAGCCTCTTACAATGAGCAGTTCTTC.

This clone has just a few counts. The V call is TRBV7-2, the J call TRBJ1-3; 7 bases match TRBD1. Germline assignment: CDR1 SGHTA and CDR2 FQGNSA. CDR3 length: 15 residues. V lost 5 bases, J lost 2 bases, and 6 bases stayed unmatched. The CDR3 DNA reads as TGTGCCAGCAGCACGAGCGGGACAGCTGGAAACACCATATATTTT. Its protein product is CASSTSGTAGNTIYF.

The sample holds a few counts of this clone. The J gene is TRBJ2-7, the V gene TRBV29-1; the match to TRBD1 covers 7 bases. J lost 6 bases, V lost 6 bases, and 14 bases had no gene match. This CDR3 region has 14 residues. Per germline, CDR1 SQVTM and CDR2 ANQGSEA. The CDR3 DNA reads as TGCAGCGTCTCCTTTGGGCAGGGGGTAGGCGAGCAGTACTTC. Translating it yields CSVSFGQGVGEQYF.